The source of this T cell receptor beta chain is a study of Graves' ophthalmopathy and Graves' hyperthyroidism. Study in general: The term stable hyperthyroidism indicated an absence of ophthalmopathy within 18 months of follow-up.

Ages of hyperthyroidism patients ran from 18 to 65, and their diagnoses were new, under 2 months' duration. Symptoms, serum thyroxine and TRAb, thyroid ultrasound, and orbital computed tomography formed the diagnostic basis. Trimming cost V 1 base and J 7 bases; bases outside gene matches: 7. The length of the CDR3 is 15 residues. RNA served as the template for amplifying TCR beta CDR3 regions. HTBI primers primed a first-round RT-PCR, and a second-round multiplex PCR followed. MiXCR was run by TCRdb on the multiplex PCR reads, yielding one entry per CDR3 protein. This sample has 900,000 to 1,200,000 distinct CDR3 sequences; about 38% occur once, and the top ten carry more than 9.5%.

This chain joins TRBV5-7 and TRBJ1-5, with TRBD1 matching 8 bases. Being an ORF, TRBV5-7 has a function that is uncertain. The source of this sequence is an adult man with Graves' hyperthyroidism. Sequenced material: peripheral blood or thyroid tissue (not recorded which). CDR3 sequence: CASSLFGQGGQPQHF. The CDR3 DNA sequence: TGTGCCAGCAGCTTGTTTGGACAGGGCGGGCAGCCCCAGCATTTT.